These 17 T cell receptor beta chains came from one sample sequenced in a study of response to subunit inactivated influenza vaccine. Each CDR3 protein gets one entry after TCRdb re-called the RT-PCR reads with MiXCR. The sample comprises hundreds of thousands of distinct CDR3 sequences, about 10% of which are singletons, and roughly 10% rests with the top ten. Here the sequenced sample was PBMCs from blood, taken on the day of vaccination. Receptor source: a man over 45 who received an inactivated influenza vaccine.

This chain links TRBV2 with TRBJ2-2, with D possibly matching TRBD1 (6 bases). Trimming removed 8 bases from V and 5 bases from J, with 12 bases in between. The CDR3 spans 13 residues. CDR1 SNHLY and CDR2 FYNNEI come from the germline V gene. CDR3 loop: CASYRALTGELFF. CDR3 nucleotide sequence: TGTGCCAGCTACAGGGCTCTTACCGGGGAGCTGTTTTTT.

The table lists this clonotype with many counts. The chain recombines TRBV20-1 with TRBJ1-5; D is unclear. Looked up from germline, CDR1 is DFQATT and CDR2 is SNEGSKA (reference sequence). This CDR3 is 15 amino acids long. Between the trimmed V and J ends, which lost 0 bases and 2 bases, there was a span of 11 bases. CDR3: CSARELGIGNQPQHF. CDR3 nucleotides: TGCAGTGCTAGAGAGTTGGGGATCGGCAATCAGCCCCAGCATTTT.

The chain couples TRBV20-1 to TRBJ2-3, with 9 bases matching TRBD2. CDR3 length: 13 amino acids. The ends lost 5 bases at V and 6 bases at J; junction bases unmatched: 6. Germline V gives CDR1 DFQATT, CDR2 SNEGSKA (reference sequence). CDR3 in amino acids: CSARVAGGDTQYF. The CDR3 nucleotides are TGCAGTGCTCGAGTCGCGGGAGGGGATACGCAGTATTTT.

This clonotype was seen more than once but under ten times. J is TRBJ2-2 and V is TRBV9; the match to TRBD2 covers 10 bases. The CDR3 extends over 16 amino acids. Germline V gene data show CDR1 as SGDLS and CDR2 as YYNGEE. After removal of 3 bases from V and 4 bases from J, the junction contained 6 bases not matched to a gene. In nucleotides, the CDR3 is TGTGCCAGCAGCGCCCTCGGACTAGCGGTCACCGGGGAGCTGTTTTTT. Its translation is CASSALGLAVTGELFF.

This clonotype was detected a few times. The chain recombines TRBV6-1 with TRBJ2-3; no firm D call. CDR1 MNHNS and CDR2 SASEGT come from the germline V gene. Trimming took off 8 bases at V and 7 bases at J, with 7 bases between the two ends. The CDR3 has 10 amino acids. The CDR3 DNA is TGTGCCAGCGGACCGAATACGCAGTATTTT. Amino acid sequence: CASGPNTQYF.

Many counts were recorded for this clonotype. CDR3 nucleotide sequence: TGTGCCAGCAGTTTTGAAAGCACCCAGTACTTC. Encoded protein: CASSFESTQYF. The V call is TRBV12-3 or TRBV12-4, the J call TRBJ2-5, with D unclear. This CDR3 contains 11 residues. Trimming took off 3 bases at V and 8 bases at J, with 7 bases between the two ends.

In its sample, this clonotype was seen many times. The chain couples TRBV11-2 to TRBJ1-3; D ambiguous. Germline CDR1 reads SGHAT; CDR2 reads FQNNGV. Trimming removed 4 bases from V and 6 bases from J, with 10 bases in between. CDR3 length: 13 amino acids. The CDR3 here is CASSSGLPNTIYF. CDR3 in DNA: TGTGCCAGCAGCTCGGGTTTGCCAAACACCATATATTTT.

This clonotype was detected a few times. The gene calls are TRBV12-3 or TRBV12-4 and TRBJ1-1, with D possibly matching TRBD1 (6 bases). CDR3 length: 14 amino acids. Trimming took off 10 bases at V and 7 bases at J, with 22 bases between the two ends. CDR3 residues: CATLVGPGVNEAFF. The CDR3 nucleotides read TGTGCCACTCTCGTGGGGCCAGGGGTAAATGAAGCTTTCTTT.

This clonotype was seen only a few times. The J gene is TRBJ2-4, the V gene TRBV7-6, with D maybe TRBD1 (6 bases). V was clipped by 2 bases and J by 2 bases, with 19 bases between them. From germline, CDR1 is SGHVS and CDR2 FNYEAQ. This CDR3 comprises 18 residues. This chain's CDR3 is CASSLLAWTARPKNIQYF. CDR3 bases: TGTGCCAGCAGCTTACTTGCTTGGACAGCCCGCCCCAAAAACATTCAGTACTTC.

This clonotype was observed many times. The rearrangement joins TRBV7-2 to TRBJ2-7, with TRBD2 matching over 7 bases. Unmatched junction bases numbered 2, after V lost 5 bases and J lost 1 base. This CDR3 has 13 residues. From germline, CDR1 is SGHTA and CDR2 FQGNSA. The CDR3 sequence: CASSTGRSYEQYF. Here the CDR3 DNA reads TGTGCCAGCAGCACCGGGAGGTCCTACGAGCAGTACTTC. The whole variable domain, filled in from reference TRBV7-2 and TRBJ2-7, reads GAGVSQSPSNKVTEKGKDVELRCDPISGHTALYWYRQSLGQGLEFLIYFQGNSAPDKSGLPSDRFSAERTGGSVSTLTIQRTQQEDSAVYLCASSTGRSYEQYFGPGTRLTVT.

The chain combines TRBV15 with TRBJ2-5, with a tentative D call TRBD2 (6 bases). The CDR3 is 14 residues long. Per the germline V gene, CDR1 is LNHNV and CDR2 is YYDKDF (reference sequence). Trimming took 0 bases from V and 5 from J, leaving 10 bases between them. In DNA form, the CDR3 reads TGTGCCACCAGCAGAGATCCTGGGAGGGAGACCCAGTACTTC. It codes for CATSRDPGRETQYF. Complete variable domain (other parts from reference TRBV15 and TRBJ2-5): DAMVIQNPRYQVTQFGKPVTLSCSQTLNHNVMYWYQQKSSQAPKLLFHYYDKDFNNEADTPDNFQSRRPNTSFCFLDIRSPGLGDTAMYLCATSRDPGRETQYFGPGTRLLVL.

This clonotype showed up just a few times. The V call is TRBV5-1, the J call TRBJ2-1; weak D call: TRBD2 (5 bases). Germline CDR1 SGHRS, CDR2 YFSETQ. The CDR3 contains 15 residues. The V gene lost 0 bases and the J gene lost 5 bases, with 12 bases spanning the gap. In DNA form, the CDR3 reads TGCGCCAGCAGCTTGGCCCGTATAGCGAACAATGAGCAGTTCTTC. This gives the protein CASSLARIANNEQFF.

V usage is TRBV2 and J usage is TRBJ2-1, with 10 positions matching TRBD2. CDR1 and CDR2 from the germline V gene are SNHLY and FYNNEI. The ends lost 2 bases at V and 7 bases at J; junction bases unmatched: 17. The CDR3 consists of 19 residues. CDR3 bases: TGTGCCAGCAGTGAACGAGTGTGGGCTAGCGGGAGTGTTGGGAATGAGCAGTTCTTC. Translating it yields CASSERVWASGSVGNEQFF.

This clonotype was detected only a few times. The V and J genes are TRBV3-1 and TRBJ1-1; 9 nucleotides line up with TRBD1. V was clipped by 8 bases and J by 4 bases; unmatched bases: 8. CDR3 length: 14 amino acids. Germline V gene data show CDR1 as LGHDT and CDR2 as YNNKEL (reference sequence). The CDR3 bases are TGTGCCAGCTCCGCCGGGACAGGGCCCACTGAAGCTTTCTTT. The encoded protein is CASSAGTGPTEAFF.

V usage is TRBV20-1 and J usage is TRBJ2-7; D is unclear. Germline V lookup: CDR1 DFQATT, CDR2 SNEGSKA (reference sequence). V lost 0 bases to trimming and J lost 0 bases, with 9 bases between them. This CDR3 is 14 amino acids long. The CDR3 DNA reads TGCAGTGCTAGAGACTGGGCAAACTCCTACGAGCAGTACTTC. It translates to CSARDWANSYEQYF.

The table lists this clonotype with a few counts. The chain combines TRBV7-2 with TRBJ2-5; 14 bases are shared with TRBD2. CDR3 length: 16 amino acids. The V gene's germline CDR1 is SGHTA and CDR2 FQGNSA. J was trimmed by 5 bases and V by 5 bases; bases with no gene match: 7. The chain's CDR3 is CASSEMGLAGVETQYF. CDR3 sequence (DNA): TGTGCCAGCAGCGAAATGGGACTAGCGGGGGTTGAGACCCAGTACTTC. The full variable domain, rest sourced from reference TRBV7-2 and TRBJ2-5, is GAGVSQSPSNKVTEKGKDVELRCDPISGHTALYWYRQSLGQGLEFLIYFQGNSAPDKSGLPSDRFSAERTGGSVSTLTIQRTQQEDSAVYLCASSEMGLAGVETQYFGPGTRLLVL.

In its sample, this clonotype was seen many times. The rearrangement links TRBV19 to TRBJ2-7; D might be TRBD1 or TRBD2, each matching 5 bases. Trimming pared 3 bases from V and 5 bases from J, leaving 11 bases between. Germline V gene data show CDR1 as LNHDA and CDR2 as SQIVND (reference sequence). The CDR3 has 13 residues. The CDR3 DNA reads TGTGCCAGTAGTATTCCGGGACGCAACGAGCAGTACTTC. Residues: CASSIPGRNEQYF.